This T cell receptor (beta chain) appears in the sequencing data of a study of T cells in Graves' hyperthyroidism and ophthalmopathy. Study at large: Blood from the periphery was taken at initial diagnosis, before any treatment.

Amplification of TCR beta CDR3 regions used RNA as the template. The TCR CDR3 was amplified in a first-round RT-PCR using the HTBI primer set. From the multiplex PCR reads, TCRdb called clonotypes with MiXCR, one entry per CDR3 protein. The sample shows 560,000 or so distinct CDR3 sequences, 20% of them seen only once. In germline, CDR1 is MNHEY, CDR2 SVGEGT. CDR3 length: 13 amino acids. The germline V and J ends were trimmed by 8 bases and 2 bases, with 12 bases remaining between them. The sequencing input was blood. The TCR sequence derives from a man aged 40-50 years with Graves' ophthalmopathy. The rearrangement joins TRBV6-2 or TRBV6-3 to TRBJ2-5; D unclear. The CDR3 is CASHASVQETQYF. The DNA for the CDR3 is TGTGCCAGCCATGCTTCCGTACAAGAGACCCAGTACTTC.